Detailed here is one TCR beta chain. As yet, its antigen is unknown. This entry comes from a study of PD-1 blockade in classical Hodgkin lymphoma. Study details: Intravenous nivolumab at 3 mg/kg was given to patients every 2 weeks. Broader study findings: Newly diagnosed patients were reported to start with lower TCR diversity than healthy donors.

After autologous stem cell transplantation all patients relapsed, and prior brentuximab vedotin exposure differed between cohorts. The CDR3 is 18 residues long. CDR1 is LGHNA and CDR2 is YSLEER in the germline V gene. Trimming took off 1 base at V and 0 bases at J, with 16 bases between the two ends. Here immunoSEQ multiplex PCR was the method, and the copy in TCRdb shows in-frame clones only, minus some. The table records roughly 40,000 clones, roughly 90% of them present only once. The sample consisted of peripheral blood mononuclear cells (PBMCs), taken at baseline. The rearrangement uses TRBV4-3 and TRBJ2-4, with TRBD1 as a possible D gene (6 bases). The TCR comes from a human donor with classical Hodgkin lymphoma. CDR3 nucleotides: TGCGCCAGCAGCCAAGGACGGATGGGGGCGGGAGCCAAAAACATTCAGTACTTC. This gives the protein CASSQGRMGAGAKNIQYF.